This T cell receptor beta chain emerged from a study of blood T cell repertoires in COVID-19. Study-wide background: The origin of the acute and convalescent COVID-19 samples was the United States, Italy and Spain.

Profiling relied on immunoSEQ multiplex PCR, and the TCRdb table lists in-frame clones only, not all of them. The table records around 140,000 clones, around 86% of them present only once. V was cut by 3 bases and J by 0 bases, with 3 bases left in between. Germline V gives CDR1 KGHSH, CDR2 LQKENI. CDR3 size: 13 residues. This clone was observed at least ten times. The origin of this receptor is a human donor in a cohort sampled during active COVID-19. Sequenced input: peripheral blood. The chain uses TRBV18 and TRBJ1-5, with D hard to call. The CDR3 DNA reads as TGTGCCAGCTCACCTCGTAGCAATCAGCCCCAGCATTTT. Its protein product is CASSPRSNQPQHF.